The rows below give T cell receptor beta chains drawn from one sample of a study of T cell repertoires in cytomegalovirus infection. One entry per CDR3 protein results from TCRdb running MiXCR on the reads. The profile shows some 200,000 distinct CDR3 sequences, roughly 9% of them singletons. Sequencing was done on a sample of PBMCs. The receptors stem from a human donor in good health (CMV status not recorded). Some clones in this sample may be carry-over from other donors' samples. Both conserved end residues are part of each CDR3. A D gene is named only where the DNA matches it firmly. Not all rows give a size; the values are once, few, many and, for expanded clones, a class.

CDR3 DNA: TGCGGTGCTAGAGGGACTAGCGGGATTTATGAGCAGTTCTTC
CDR3 protein: CGARGTSGIYEQFF
clone size: NA
V gene: TRBV20-1
D gene: TRBD2
J gene: TRBJ2-1

CDR3 DNA: TGTGCCAGCAGTGAAGCGGGGAATAGCAATCAGCCCCAGCATTTT
CDR3 protein: CASSEAGNSNQPQHF
clone size: many
V gene: TRBV2
D gene: NA
J gene: TRBJ1-5

CDR3 DNA: TGTGCCAGCAGCCAAGGGGGGTTGAATGGCTACACCTTC
CDR3 protein: CASSQGGLNGYTF
clone size: few
V gene: TRBV3-1
D gene: NA
J gene: TRBJ1-2

CDR3 DNA: TGTGCCAGCAGTCATCCTAGCGGTAGTAGAACCAATGAGCAGTTCTTC
CDR3 protein: CASSHPSGSRTNEQFF
clone size: few
V gene: TRBV28
D gene: TRBD2
J gene: TRBJ2-1

CDR3 DNA: TGCGCCAGCAGCGGGATGGGCGGTCAACAAGGGGAGACCCAGTACTTC
CDR3 protein: CASSGMGGQQGETQYF
clone size: many
V gene: TRBV5-1
D gene: NA
J gene: TRBJ2-5

CDR3 DNA: TGTGCCAGCAGCTTAGACCGGCCTGTCGGAGGCTACACCTTC
CDR3 protein: CASSLDRPVGGYTF
clone size: many
V gene: TRBV7-2
D gene: NA
J gene: TRBJ1-2

CDR3 DNA: TGTGCCAGCAGCCTGAATCTCCATGGCTACACCTTC
CDR3 protein: CASSLNLHGYTF
clone size: many
V gene: TRBV7-8
D gene: NA
J gene: TRBJ1-2

CDR3 DNA: TGTGCCACTACGGGGCAGGGGGCATCCGAGCAGTACTTC
CDR3 protein: CATTGQGASEQYF
clone size: many
V gene: TRBV19
D gene: TRBD1
J gene: TRBJ2-7

CDR3 DNA: TGTGCCAGCAGCCTAAGCGGGGGGAAGCAAGAGACCCAGTACTTC
CDR3 protein: CASSLSGGKQETQYF
clone size: many
V gene: TRBV7-2
D gene: TRBD2
J gene: TRBJ2-5

CDR3 DNA: TGTGCCAGCAGCCAAGGCTATGGCTACACCTTC
CDR3 protein: CASSQGYGYTF
clone size: many
V gene: TRBV3-1
D gene: NA
J gene: TRBJ1-2

CDR3 DNA: TGTGCCAGCAGCTTAGCCCGGACAGCTGAGTACTTC
CDR3 protein: CASSLARTAEYF
clone size: many
V gene: TRBV7-8
D gene: NA
J gene: TRBJ2-5

CDR3 DNA: TGTGCCAGCAGCTTTACTTCAACTAATGAAAAACTGTTTTTT
CDR3 protein: CASSFTSTNEKLFF
clone size: few
V gene: TRBV28
D gene: NA
J gene: TRBJ1-4

CDR3 DNA: TGCGCCAGCAGCTTGGATAGACAGGGCTCCTACAATGAGCAGTTCTTC
CDR3 protein: CASSLDRQGSYNEQFF
clone size: NA
V gene: TRBV5-1
D gene: TRBD1
J gene: TRBJ2-1

CDR3 DNA: TGCAGCGTTGAAGATTCGGCCCTGTTAGGATCTGGGGCCAACGTCCTGACTTTC
CDR3 protein: CSVEDSALLGSGANVLTF
clone size: NA
V gene: TRBV29-1
D gene: NA
J gene: TRBJ2-6

CDR3 DNA: TGTGCCAGCAACCCCCGGGGACAGAATAAAGAAGCTTTCTTT
CDR3 protein: CASNPRGQNKEAFF
clone size: NA
V gene: TRBV27
D gene: TRBD1
J gene: TRBJ1-1

CDR3 DNA: TGTGCCAGCAGCTTAGGGGGGACAGCCACGCTAGCCAAAAACATTCAGTACTTC
CDR3 protein: CASSLGGTATLAKNIQYF
clone size: NA
V gene: TRBV7-9
D gene: TRBD1
J gene: TRBJ2-4

CDR3 DNA: TGTGCCTGGAGTTTGCGGATGCTGGGGGATTCACCCCTCCACTTT
CDR3 protein: CAWSLRMLGDSPLHF
clone size: few
V gene: TRBV30
D gene: NA
J gene: TRBJ1-6

CDR3 DNA: TGTGCCAGCAAATCGGACCCCATGAACACTGAAGCTTTCTTT
CDR3 protein: CASKSDPMNTEAFF
clone size: NA
V gene: TRBV6-2/TRBV6-3
D gene: NA
J gene: TRBJ1-1

CDR3 DNA: TGCAGCGTTGAACTACAGGGCACTGAAGCTTTCTTT
CDR3 protein: CSVELQGTEAFF
clone size: few
V gene: TRBV29-1
D gene: NA
J gene: TRBJ1-1

CDR3 DNA: TGCGCCAGCAGCGGTCCGGGACAGGCTCCCTCTGGGGCCAACGTCCTGACTTTC
CDR3 protein: CASSGPGQAPSGANVLTF
clone size: NA
V gene: TRBV4-1
D gene: TRBD1
J gene: TRBJ2-6

CDR3 DNA: TGTGCCAGCAGCATCGGGACTAGCGGGGCCCCCTACGAGCAGTACTTC
CDR3 protein: CASSIGTSGAPYEQYF
clone size: many
V gene: TRBV7-9
D gene: TRBD2
J gene: TRBJ2-7

CDR3 DNA: TGTGCCAGCAGTTTATTAGGGCCTTCAAGTGGGTCCCTCCACTTT
CDR3 protein: CASSLLGPSSGSLHF
clone size: once
V gene: TRBV27
D gene: NA
J gene: TRBJ1-6

CDR3 DNA: TGTGCCAGCAGAGGCGGACAGGGAGGTAATTCACCCCTCCACTTT
CDR3 protein: CASRGGQGGNSPLHF
clone size: many
V gene: TRBV7-9
D gene: TRBD1
J gene: TRBJ1-6

CDR3 DNA: TGTGCTAGTGGTTTGGTCATTGGATCGAACACCGGGGAGCTGTTTTTT
CDR3 protein: CASGLVIGSNTGELFF
clone size: many
V gene: TRBV12-5
D gene: NA
J gene: TRBJ2-2

CDR3 DNA: TGTGCCAGCAGCTTGCGGATGATTAATAGCAATCAGCCCCAGCATTTT
CDR3 protein: CASSLRMINSNQPQHF
clone size: few
V gene: TRBV5-6
D gene: NA
J gene: TRBJ1-5

CDR3 DNA: TGTGCCACCAGCAGAGATCGTGGGGGCAACACTGAAGCTTTCTTT
CDR3 protein: CATSRDRGGNTEAFF
clone size: many
V gene: TRBV15
D gene: NA
J gene: TRBJ1-1

CDR3 DNA: TGTGCCAGCAGCCTCCCCCGGGACAGGGGGCGGACTGAAGCTTTCTTT
CDR3 protein: CASSLPRDRGRTEAFF
clone size: many
V gene: TRBV7-8
D gene: TRBD1
J gene: TRBJ1-1

CDR3 DNA: TGTGCCAGCAGTCTCTACAGGGGGGGGTGGGAAGCTTTCTTT
CDR3 protein: CASSLYRGGWEAFF
clone size: NA
V gene: TRBV28
D gene: TRBD1
J gene: TRBJ1-1

CDR3 DNA: TGTGCCAGCAGCGCAGGGGTTAGCACAGATACGCAGTATTTT
CDR3 protein: CASSAGVSTDTQYF
clone size: many
V gene: TRBV7-2
D gene: NA
J gene: TRBJ2-3

CDR3 DNA: TGTGCTAGCAGCTTATCGGGGGACAATGAGCAGTTCTTC
CDR3 protein: CASSLSGDNEQFF
clone size: medium-sized
V gene: TRBV7-7
D gene: NA
J gene: TRBJ2-1

CDR3 DNA: TGCAGTGCTACCGGGACAGGGGCTGGAAACACCATATATTTT
CDR3 protein: CSATGTGAGNTIYF
clone size: few
V gene: TRBV20-1
D gene: TRBD1
J gene: TRBJ1-3

CDR3 DNA: TGTGCCAGCAGTCCTACGACCAGGTTGGGGAGATACCTCGGGAAGCCCCAGCATTTT
CDR3 protein: CASSPTTRLGRYLGKPQHF
clone size: few
V gene: TRBV28
D gene: NA
J gene: TRBJ1-5

CDR3 DNA: TGTGCCAGCAGCTTAGTAGCGGGGGGATCCTCTAGCACAGATACGCAGTATTTT
CDR3 protein: CASSLVAGGSSSTDTQYF
clone size: many
V gene: TRBV7-2
D gene: TRBD2
J gene: TRBJ2-3

CDR3 DNA: TGCGCCAGCAGCCAAGACAGGACAGGGGGCAACACTGAAGCTTTCTTT
CDR3 protein: CASSQDRTGGNTEAFF
clone size: few
V gene: TRBV4-1
D gene: TRBD1
J gene: TRBJ1-1

CDR3 DNA: TGTGCCAGCGGAGCAGGGGAACCAACCGGGGAGCTGTTTTTT
CDR3 protein: CASGAGEPTGELFF
clone size: many
V gene: TRBV7-3
D gene: NA
J gene: TRBJ2-2

CDR3 DNA: TGTGCCAGCAGCGTAATCCCCGAGGGGTCCTACGAGCAGTACTTC
CDR3 protein: CASSVIPEGSYEQYF
clone size: many
V gene: TRBV7-2
D gene: NA
J gene: TRBJ2-7

CDR3 DNA: TGTGCCAGCAGCTCAGAATCGGACAGGGGGCGAACTAATGAAAAACTGTTTTTT
CDR3 protein: CASSSESDRGRTNEKLFF
clone size: NA
V gene: TRBV7-4
D gene: TRBD1
J gene: TRBJ1-4

CDR3 DNA: TGCAGTGCTGGTCGAACAGATACGCAGTATTTT
CDR3 protein: CSAGRTDTQYF
clone size: NA
V gene: TRBV20-1
D gene: NA
J gene: TRBJ2-3

CDR3 DNA: TGCGCCAGCAGTGATGGGTCGGGGAACACTGAAGCTTTCTTT
CDR3 protein: CASSDGSGNTEAFF
clone size: NA
V gene: TRBV10-1
D gene: NA
J gene: TRBJ1-1

CDR3 DNA: TGTGCCAGCAGCGCAGAAGGGCCGGGGGAGCAGTACTTC
CDR3 protein: CASSAEGPGEQYF
clone size: many
V gene: TRBV7-8
D gene: NA
J gene: TRBJ2-7

CDR3 DNA: TGTGCCAGCAGCGCCGATCTACAGCACAATGAGCAGTTCTTC
CDR3 protein: CASSADLQHNEQFF
clone size: NA
V gene: TRBV2
D gene: NA
J gene: TRBJ2-1

CDR3 DNA: TGCAGTGCTGACCCACAGTATAACATTCAGTACTTC
CDR3 protein: CSADPQYNIQYF
clone size: few
V gene: TRBV20-1
D gene: NA
J gene: TRBJ2-4

CDR3 DNA: TGCAGTGCTAGGTCGGGAGGGCCGGTCAATGAGCAGTTCTTC
CDR3 protein: CSARSGGPVNEQFF
clone size: many
V gene: TRBV20-1
D gene: TRBD2
J gene: TRBJ2-1

CDR3 DNA: TGTGCCAGCAGCCTCCGAAGGGGGGGGGTCACAGATACGCAGTATTTT
CDR3 protein: CASSLRRGGVTDTQYF
clone size: few
V gene: TRBV3-1
D gene: NA
J gene: TRBJ2-3

CDR3 DNA: TGCGCCAGCAGCCAAGATGCGGGACACAACCCCTTTGGCTACACCTTC
CDR3 protein: CASSQDAGHNPFGYTF
clone size: many
V gene: TRBV4-3
D gene: NA
J gene: TRBJ1-2

CDR3 DNA: TGTGCCAGCAGCCCAGGGGGCAGTGGCAATCAGCCCCAGCATTTT
CDR3 protein: CASSPGGSGNQPQHF
clone size: many
V gene: TRBV28
D gene: TRBD1
J gene: TRBJ1-5

CDR3 DNA: TGTGCCAGTAGTACAGGGACCCTGGACGAGCAGTACTTC
CDR3 protein: CASSTGTLDEQYF
clone size: many
V gene: TRBV19
D gene: NA
J gene: TRBJ2-7

CDR3 DNA: TGTGCCAGCAACAGGGGGCACAATCAGCCCCAGCATTTT
CDR3 protein: CASNRGHNQPQHF
clone size: many
V gene: TRBV12-3/TRBV12-4
D gene: TRBD1
J gene: TRBJ1-5

CDR3 DNA: TGTGCCAGCAGCCCAAGACAGATCTACTATGGCTACACCTTC
CDR3 protein: CASSPRQIYYGYTF
clone size: many
V gene: TRBV7-2
D gene: NA
J gene: TRBJ1-2

CDR3 DNA: TGTGCCAGCAGCATCCAGGGACAGGAATGGGTCAGTGAGCAGTTCTTC
CDR3 protein: CASSIQGQEWVSEQFF
clone size: NA
V gene: TRBV11-2
D gene: TRBD1
J gene: TRBJ2-1

CDR3 DNA: TGTGCCAGCAGCTTGAACAGGGGGCTGGTCGCTGAAGCTTTCTTT
CDR3 protein: CASSLNRGLVAEAFF
clone size: many
V gene: TRBV7-8
D gene: TRBD1
J gene: TRBJ1-1

CDR3 DNA: TGTGCCAGCAGTACTGGGCCAGACTCCTACGAGCAGTACTTC
CDR3 protein: CASSTGPDSYEQYF
clone size: NA
V gene: TRBV7-2
D gene: NA
J gene: TRBJ2-7

CDR3 DNA: TGTGCCAGCAGTATACCTACAGGGAATGTTTATCCCCAGCATTTT
CDR3 protein: CASSIPTGNVYPQHF
clone size: many
V gene: TRBV28
D gene: NA
J gene: TRBJ1-5

CDR3 DNA: TGTGCCAGCAGCTTAGTGCCAGGGGCCCATGAGCAGTTCTTC
CDR3 protein: CASSLVPGAHEQFF
clone size: few
V gene: TRBV7-6
D gene: NA
J gene: TRBJ2-1

CDR3 DNA: TGTGCCAGCAGCTTGGCCGGGACAGGGGGAACTAATGAAAAACTGTTTTTT
CDR3 protein: CASSLAGTGGTNEKLFF
clone size: NA
V gene: TRBV5-4
D gene: TRBD1
J gene: TRBJ1-4

CDR3 DNA: TGTGCCAGCAGTTCGGGGACAGTCGGCTACACCTTC
CDR3 protein: CASSSGTVGYTF
clone size: few
V gene: TRBV28
D gene: TRBD1
J gene: TRBJ1-2

CDR3 DNA: TGTGCCAGCAGTGTCGGGGCCGGGCCCCAGCATTTT
CDR3 protein: CASSVGAGPQHF
clone size: few
V gene: TRBV2
D gene: NA
J gene: TRBJ1-5

CDR3 DNA: TGTGCCAGCAGCCCCCTCTTCGGGAGCCATCAGCCCCAGCATTTT
CDR3 protein: CASSPLFGSHQPQHF
clone size: many
V gene: TRBV7-2
D gene: NA
J gene: TRBJ1-5